Below are 8 T cell receptor beta chains sequenced from a single sample in a study of blood T cell repertoires in COVID-19. The table came from immunoSEQ multiplex PCR; TCRdb's copy has only in-frame clones and leaves some out. The data show about 260,000 clones, less than 90% seen once. The sample taken for sequencing was peripheral blood. Every receptor here comes from a man between 60 and 75 years old with acute or convalescent COVID-19.

This clone was picked up one time. The chain uses TRBV5-1 and TRBJ2-4, with 12 bases aligning to TRBD2. Germline V lookup: CDR1 SGHRS, CDR2 YFSETQ. V shed 0 bases, J shed 9 bases, and the junction held 4 bases outside the gene matches. The CDR3 has 15 amino acids. The CDR3 DNA reads as TGCGCCAGCAGCTTGGGTGGGACTAGCGGGCCCATTCAGTACTTC. Its translation is CASSLGGTSGPIQYF.

This clone was counted once. J is TRBJ1-2 and V is TRBV19; 7 bases map to TRBD1. V lost 4 bases to trimming and J lost 12 bases; unmatched junction nucleotides: 23. The germline V gene encodes CDR1 LNHDA and CDR2 SQIVND (reference sequence). This CDR3 spans 17 amino acids. CDR3 loop: CASSTGQTRAAPSYDTF. As DNA, the CDR3 is TGTGCCAGTAGTACGGGACAGACCCGTGCCGCCCCGTCGTACGACACCTTC. Full variable domain (missing parts from reference TRBV19 and TRBJ1-2): DGGITQSPKYLFRKEGQNVTLSCEQNLNHDAMYWYRQDPGQGLRLIYYSQIVNDFQKGDIAEGYSVSREKKESFPLTVTSAQKNPTAFYLCASSTGQTRAAPSYDTFGSGTRLTVV.

V gene TRBV5-1 combines with J gene TRBJ2-1; D unclear. The CDR3 has 14 amino acids. Per germline, CDR1 SGHRS and CDR2 YFSETQ. The V end lost 1 base, the J end lost 2 bases, and 7 bases lay between the germline ends. CDR3 sequence (DNA): TGCGCCAGCAGCTTGTACAGTACCTACAATGAGCAGTTCTTC. Its protein product is CASSLYSTYNEQFF.

The chain carries TRBV18 and TRBJ2-2, with D perhaps TRBD1 (5 bases). The CDR3 totals 16 residues. V lost 3 bases, J lost 5 bases, and 16 bases lay in between. Germline assignment: CDR1 KGHSH and CDR2 LQKENI. The CDR3 loop reads CASSPAQGLLTGELFF. CDR3 bases: TGTGCCAGCTCACCGGCGCAGGGCCTTTTGACCGGGGAGCTGTTTTTT. Together with reference TRBV18 and TRBJ2-2, the CDR3 gives the full variable domain: NAGVMQNPRHLVRRRGQEARLRCSPMKGHSHVYWYRQLPEEGLKFMVYLQKENIIDESGMPKERFSAEFPKEGPSILRIQQVVRGDSAAYFCASSPAQGLLTGELFFGEGSRLTVL.

The chain has TRBV7-9 and TRBJ2-7; D perhaps matches TRBD1 (6 bases). This CDR3 has 15 amino acids. The V gene lost 5 bases and the J gene lost 2 bases, with 16 bases spanning the gap. Germline-derived CDR1 and CDR2 are SEHNR and FQNEAQ (reference sequence). CDR3 loop: CASSPFQGWPYEQYF. In nucleotides, the CDR3 is TGTGCCAGCAGCCCCTTTCAGGGGTGGCCCTACGAGCAGTACTTC.

The rearrangement joins TRBV7-2 to TRBJ1-3; D possibly corresponds to TRBD1 (6 bases). The V end lost 3 bases, the J end lost 0 bases, and 15 bases lay between the germline ends. Germline lookup yields CDR1 SGHTA and CDR2 FQGNSA. This CDR3 region has 17 residues. Here the CDR3 reads CASSFDRHPSSGNTIYF. Here the CDR3 DNA reads TGTGCCAGCAGCTTCGACAGGCACCCAAGCTCTGGAAACACCATATATTTT.

The chain has TRBV19 and TRBJ1-2, with 7 bases matching TRBD1. The V segment lost 0 bases and the J segment 4 bases; nucleotides outside the gene matches: 2. The germline CDR1 and CDR2 sequences are LNHDA and SQIVND (reference sequence). The CDR3 runs 14 residues. CDR3 DNA: TGTGCCAGTAGTATAGACCGACAGGGCTATGGCTACACCTTC. Its protein product is CASSIDRQGYGYTF. The complete variable domain, with remaining parts taken from reference TRBV19 and TRBJ1-2, reads DGGITQSPKYLFRKEGQNVTLSCEQNLNHDAMYWYRQDPGQGLRLIYYSQIVNDFQKGDIAEGYSVSREKKESFPLTVTSAQKNPTAFYLCASSIDRQGYGYTFGSGTRLTVV.

CDR3 loop: CASSQDRLGSSGANVLTF. In DNA, the CDR3 is TGCGCCAGCAGCCAAGATAGGTTGGGGAGCTCTGGGGCCAACGTCCTGACTTTC. The chain links TRBV4-3 to TRBJ2-6; perhaps TRBD2 as D (5 bases). This CDR3 is 18 amino acids long. V lost 0 bases and J lost 0, with 12 bases in between. From germline, CDR1 is LGHNA and CDR2 YSLEER.